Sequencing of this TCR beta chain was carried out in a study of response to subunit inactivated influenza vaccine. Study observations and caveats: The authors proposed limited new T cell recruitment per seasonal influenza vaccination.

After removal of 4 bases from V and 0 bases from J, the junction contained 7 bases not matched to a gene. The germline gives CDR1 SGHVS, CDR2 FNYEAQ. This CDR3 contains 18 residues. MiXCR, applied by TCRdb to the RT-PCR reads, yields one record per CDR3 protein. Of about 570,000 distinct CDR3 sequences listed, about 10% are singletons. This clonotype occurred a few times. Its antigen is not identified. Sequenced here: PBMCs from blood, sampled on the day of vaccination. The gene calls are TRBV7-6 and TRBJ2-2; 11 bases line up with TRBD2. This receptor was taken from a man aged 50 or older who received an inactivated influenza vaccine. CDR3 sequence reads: CASSYLSGRASNTGELFF. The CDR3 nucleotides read TGTGCCAGCAGCTATCTTAGCGGGAGGGCCTCGAACACCGGGGAGCTGTTTTTT.